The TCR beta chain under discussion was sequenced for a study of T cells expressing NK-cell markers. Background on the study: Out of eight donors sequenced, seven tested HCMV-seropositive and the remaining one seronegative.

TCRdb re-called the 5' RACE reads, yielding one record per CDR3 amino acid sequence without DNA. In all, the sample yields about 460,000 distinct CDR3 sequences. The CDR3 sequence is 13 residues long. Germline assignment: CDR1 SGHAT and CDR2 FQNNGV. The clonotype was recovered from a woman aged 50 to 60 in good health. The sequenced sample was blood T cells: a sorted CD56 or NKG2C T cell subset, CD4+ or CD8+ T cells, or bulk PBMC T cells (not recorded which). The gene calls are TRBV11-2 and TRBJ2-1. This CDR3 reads CASTLEAYNEQFF.